The 28 T cell receptor beta chains in this list originate from one sample, sequenced in a study of blood T cell repertoires in COVID-19. Repertoires were generated with immunoSEQ multiplex PCR, while TCRdb's copy carries only in-frame clones and drops some. The sample yields 55,000 to 75,000 clones, just over 85% seen once. The sample consisted of peripheral blood. The receptors stem from a man aged 50 to 60 with acute or convalescent COVID-19.

The V gene is TRBV6-2 or TRBV6-3, the J gene TRBJ2-7; 8 bases are a match to TRBD2. The V segment lost 6 bases and the J segment 3 bases; nucleotides outside the gene matches: 10. CDR1 and CDR2 from the germline V gene are MNHEY and SVGEGT. This CDR3 spans 15 amino acids. The DNA of the CDR3 is TGTGCCAGCAGCTATGAGACGGGAGGGCGCTACGAGCAGTACTTC. It encodes CASSYETGGRYEQYF.

This clone was seen only a few times. The J gene is TRBJ1-1, the V gene TRBV28; no clear D. Germline values: CDR1 MDHEN, CDR2 SYDVKM. V shed 1 base and J shed 1 base, with 4 bases lying between them. The CDR3 sequence is 13 residues long. CDR3: CASSLSGNTEAFF. The CDR3 DNA follows: TGTGCCAGCAGTTTATCAGGGAACACTGAAGCTTTCTTT.

This chain links TRBV29-1 with TRBJ2-1; perhaps TRBD1 as D (5 bases). Deletions cut 3 bases from V and 6 bases from J, with 15 bases between. The CDR3 is made up of 14 amino acids. Germline CDR1 SQVTM, CDR2 ANQGSEA. The CDR3 bases are TGCAGCGTTGAGGGTGGGGCAGCGCCCAATGAGCAGTTCTTC. It codes for CSVEGGAAPNEQFF.

This CDR3 is CASSLQGGRAGTGELFF. The CDR3 DNA sequence: TGCGCCAGCAGCTTGCAGGGCGGGAGGGCTGGCACCGGGGAGCTGTTTTTT. The V call is TRBV5-1, the J call TRBJ2-2; 9 nucleotides line up with TRBD2. The CDR3 has 17 residues. V lost 1 base, J lost 4 bases, and 8 bases stayed unmatched. Germline CDR1 SGHRS, CDR2 YFSETQ.

V gene TRBV19 combines with J gene TRBJ2-2; D might be TRBD2 (6 bases). The CDR3 is 17 amino acids. Germline-derived CDR1 and CDR2 are LNHDA and SQIVND (reference sequence). The V gene lost 1 base and the J gene lost 3 bases, with 15 bases spanning the gap. The CDR3: CASSIVKGSGDTGELFF. CDR3 bases: TGTGCCAGTAGTATAGTCAAAGGGTCGGGGGACACCGGGGAGCTGTTTTTT.

This chain links TRBV2 with TRBJ2-7, with 10 bases matching TRBD1. V dropped 2 bases and J dropped 4; count of bases not matched to a gene: 8. CDR3 size: 16 residues. Germline CDR1 reads SNHLY; CDR2 reads FYNNEI. Written as DNA, the CDR3 is TGTGCCAGCAGTGAACAGCCCCCGGACAGGGGGTACGAGCAGTACTTC. Its translation: CASSEQPPDRGYEQYF.

V is TRBV5-4 and J is TRBJ2-1; 9 bases are a match to TRBD1. The germline V gene has CDR1 SGHNT and CDR2 YYREEE (reference sequence). CDR3 length: 14 residues. J was trimmed by 7 bases and V by 4 bases; bases with no gene match: 6. The CDR3 region is CASSSWTGVNEQFF. CDR3 bases: TGTGCCAGCAGCAGCTGGACAGGGGTAAATGAGCAGTTCTTC.

The genes are TRBV20-1 and TRBJ2-2, with D possibly matching TRBD2 (7 bases). The CDR3 is 15 amino acids. Germline-derived CDR1 and CDR2 are DFQATT and SNEGSKA (reference sequence). V lost 3 bases, J lost 6 bases, and 17 bases lay in between. CDR3 amino acids: CSASEGGAIAGELFF. The CDR3 DNA is TGCAGTGCTAGTGAAGGGGGGGCTATCGCCGGGGAGCTGTTTTTT.

This clone was counted a few times. The chain carries TRBV29-1 and TRBJ2-3; D not resolved. Germline assignment: CDR1 SQVTM and CDR2 ANQGSEA. The V end was cut by 5 bases, the J end by 2 bases, with 17 bases between. The CDR3 sequence is 15 residues long. In DNA, the CDR3 is TGCAGCGTTCCTAGTCTAGATAGGTCCACAGATACGCAGTATTTT. Translation gives CSVPSLDRSTDTQYF.

The chain couples TRBV23-1 to TRBJ2-1; 14 bases align to TRBD2. TRBV23-1 is reported as an ORF; its role is uncertain. V lost 4 bases to trimming and J lost 6 bases; unmatched junction nucleotides: 5. This CDR3 has 16 residues. The CDR3 loop reads CASSLGTSGSGNEQFF. CDR3 in DNA: TGCGCCAGCAGTCTGGGGACTAGCGGGAGTGGCAATGAGCAGTTCTTC.

The V and J genes are TRBV18 and TRBJ1-5; D is ambiguous. The CDR3 sequence is 13 residues long. The germline CDR1 and CDR2 sequences are KGHSH and LQKENI. The V end was cut by 3 bases, the J end by 7 bases, with 10 bases between. CDR3 sequence reads: CASSPPGGQPQHF. The DNA of the CDR3 is TGTGCCAGCTCACCCCCCGGAGGGCAGCCCCAGCATTTT.

The chain employs TRBV6-2 or TRBV6-3 and TRBJ2-7; D might be TRBD2 (5 bases). V lost 4 bases to trimming and J lost 1 base, with 11 bases between them. CDR1 is MNHEY and CDR2 is SVGEGT in the germline V gene. The CDR3 spans 14 residues. The CDR3 bases are TGTGCCAGCAGTTTGCGGGCCTCTTCCTACGAGCAGTACTTC. Protein sequence: CASSLRASSYEQYF.

CDR3 protein: CASSRTGGNGYTF. The CDR3 DNA reads TGTGCCAGCAGCCGAACAGGGGGCAATGGCTACACCTTC. The V and J genes are TRBV27 and TRBJ1-2; 9 bases align to TRBD1. V trimming: 6 bases; J trimming: 6 bases; junction bases outside the gene matches: 5. The germline V gene encodes CDR1 MNHEY and CDR2 SMNVEV (reference sequence). This CDR3 is built from 13 residues.

This sequence joins TRBV7-9 and TRBJ1-6, with TRBD1 matching over 9 bases. CDR1 is SEHNR and CDR2 is FQNEAQ in the germline V gene (reference sequence). The CDR3 spans 15 residues. Germline trimming cut 5 bases from V and 10 bases from J; bases unmatched to any gene: 9. The CDR3, as DNA: TGTGCCAGCAGCCTACAACAGGGGGCTTGGTCACCCCTCCACTTT. Translating it yields CASSLQQGAWSPLHF.

V is TRBV21-1 and J is TRBJ1-2; TRBD1 is taken as the D call from the table, unchecked against the DNA. TRBV21-1 is an annotated pseudogene. The CDR3 extends over 17 amino acids. CDR3 DNA: TGTGCCAGCAGCGGCAGGGACAGGGGGCTTTGGGACTATGGCTACACCTTC. Its translation is CASSGRDRGLWDYGYTF.

The chain carries TRBV2 and TRBJ2-1, with D tentatively TRBD1 (5 bases). Trimming removed 4 bases from V and 4 bases from J, with 11 bases in between. Germline V gene data show CDR1 as SNHLY and CDR2 as FYNNEI. The CDR3 covers 14 residues. The CDR3 is CASSAGQRYNEQFF. DNA for the CDR3: TGTGCCAGCAGTGCTGGACAAAGATACAATGAGCAGTTCTTC.

This clone was observed a single time. The J gene is TRBJ2-3, the V gene TRBV6-5, with a tentative D call TRBD1 (7 bases). V was clipped by 10 bases and J by 8 bases, with 19 bases between them. The CDR3 consists of 13 residues. Germline V gene lookup returns CDR1 MNHEY and CDR2 SVGAGI. The CDR3 DNA reads as TGTGCCACCGGGGGACAGCTGCAGGTTACGCAGTATTTT. Its protein product is CATGGQLQVTQYF.

This rearrangement joins TRBV30 to TRBJ1-1; 8 nucleotides match TRBD1. V lost 0 bases and J lost 4; bases outside the gene matches: 4. Germline V CDR1 and CDR2: GTSNPN, SVGIG (reference sequence). The CDR3 consists of 14 residues. CDR3 in amino acids: CAWSVQGGTTEAFF. The CDR3 DNA reads TGTGCCTGGAGTGTACAGGGGGGGACCACTGAAGCTTTCTTT. Supplemented by reference TRBV30 and TRBJ1-1, the full variable domain reads SQTIHQWPATLVQPVGSPLSLECTVEGTSNPNLYWYRQAAGRGLQLLFYSVGIGQISSEVPQNLSASRPQDRQFILSSKKLLLSDSGFYLCAWSVQGGTTEAFFGQGTRLTVV.

This chain joins TRBV19 and TRBJ1-4; perhaps TRBD1 as D (6 bases). V was clipped by 5 bases and J by 4 bases, with 14 bases between them. This CDR3 region has 15 residues. From germline, CDR1 is LNHDA and CDR2 SQIVND (reference sequence). CDR3 DNA: TGTGCCAGTAGTCTCGGACAGCGAAATAATGAAAAACTGTTTTTT. The encoded protein is CASSLGQRNNEKLFF.

V usage is TRBV13 and J usage is TRBJ1-1, with 7 bases matching TRBD1. Germline V gives CDR1 PRHDT, CDR2 FYEKMQ (reference sequence). This CDR3 region has 17 residues. Germline trimming cut 4 bases from V and 0 bases from J; bases unmatched to any gene: 11. For the CDR3, the DNA is TGTGCCAGCAGCTCCTTGAAACAGGGGTCCATGAACACTGAAGCTTTCTTT. Amino acids: CASSSLKQGSMNTEAFF.

This chain links TRBV2 with TRBJ1-1, with 8 bases fitting TRBD1. V dropped 5 bases and J dropped 1; count of bases not matched to a gene: 15. CDR1 is SNHLY, CDR2 FYNNEI, per germline. This CDR3 region has 18 residues. CDR3 region: CASSSGQGYSIKNTEAFF. The CDR3 DNA reads TGTGCCAGCAGTAGCGGACAGGGCTATTCCATTAAGAACACTGAAGCTTTCTTT.

The chain recombines TRBV5-6 with TRBJ1-4, with a weak D call TRBD1 (6 bases). Germline V lookup: CDR1 SGHDT, CDR2 YYEEEE. The V end was cut by 3 bases, the J end by 8 bases, with 14 bases between. The CDR3 is made up of 14 amino acids. This chain's CDR3 is CASSSTGPYEKLFF. CDR3 sequence (DNA): TGTGCCAGCAGCTCAACAGGGCCCTACGAAAAACTGTTTTTT.

The chain uses TRBV4-1 and TRBJ1-5, with unresolved D. CDR1 and CDR2 from the germline V gene are MGHRA and YSYEKL. This CDR3 spans 15 amino acids. With 5 bases removed from V and 0 bases from J, the gap between germline ends came to 11 bases. The CDR3 region is CASSSTPNSNQPQHF. The CDR3, as DNA: TGCGCCAGCAGCTCCACACCGAATAGCAATCAGCCCCAGCATTTT.

This clone was seen a few times. The rearrangement uses TRBV10-3 and TRBJ1-6; maybe TRBD1 (5 bases). Germline values: CDR1 ENHRY, CDR2 SYGVKD. Trimming cost V 5 bases and J 8 bases, with 13 bases left between them. There are 14 residues in the CDR3. The chain's CDR3 is CAISPGLRDSPLHF. The CDR3 coding sequence is TGTGCCATCAGTCCGGGACTTAGAGATTCACCCCTCCACTTT.

J is TRBJ2-1 and V is TRBV9; possibly TRBD2 for D (6 bases). CDR1 is SGDLS and CDR2 is YYNGEE in the germline V gene. Trimming removed 3 bases at V and 2 bases at J, with 12 bases between. The CDR3 spans 15 residues. The CDR3 loop is CASSAGPGAYNEQFF. The CDR3 DNA follows: TGTGCCAGCAGCGCTGGACCGGGGGCCTACAATGAGCAGTTCTTC.

The rearrangement links TRBV18 to TRBJ1-5; 9 nucleotides align to TRBD1. Germline lookup yields CDR1 KGHSH and CDR2 LQKENI. This CDR3 contains 18 residues. V lost 3 bases and J lost 6; bases outside the gene matches: 15. DNA for the CDR3: TGTGCCAGCTCACCTAGGGGGAACAGGGGGCAGGGTGGTCAGCCCCAGCATTTT. Translating it yields CASSPRGNRGQGGQPQHF.

The chain has TRBV20-1 and TRBJ2-7; 7 bases align to TRBD2. The trim removed 3 bases at V and 4 bases at J, leaving 0 bases unmatched. Germline CDR1 reads DFQATT; CDR2 reads SNEGSKA (reference sequence). This CDR3 has 11 residues. As DNA, the CDR3 is TGCAGTGCTAGCGGGGGGTACGAGCAGTACTTC. It codes for CSASGGYEQYF.

The V and J genes are TRBV12-3 or TRBV12-4 and TRBJ1-2, with 7 nucleotides matching TRBD1. The CDR3 extends over 13 amino acids. V shed 5 bases, J shed 7 bases, and the junction held 7 bases outside the gene matches. The CDR3, as DNA: TGTGCCAGCAGTCTAGGACAGGCCACTGGCTACACCTTC. This encodes CASSLGQATGYTF.